This T cell receptor (beta chain) was retrieved from a study of blood T cells in healthy people across ages. Regarding this clonotype: Its antigen is as yet unknown.

The CDR3 length is 16 residues. Losses at the gene ends were 3 bases for V and 5 bases for J; bases not matched to a gene: 8. CDR1 and CDR2 (germline): KGHSH, LQKENI. Together with a sample-barcoded 5' primer, a J-beta primer mix was included in a second PCR lasting roughly 6 to 12 cycles. Each CDR3 protein is one row after TCRdb ran MiXCR on the 5' RACE reads. The sample lists about 640,000 distinct CDR3 sequences; under 70% were seen once. Overall study results and limits: Across samples, TCR beta diversity tracked strongly with naive T cell percentage. Unsorted PBMC input precluded a conclusive naive versus antigen-experienced comparison.

This sequence was found in a man aged 55 to 70 in good health. The sequencing sample was made of blood. The rearrangement uses TRBV18 and TRBJ1-4, with 8 positions matching TRBD1. CDR3 nucleotides: TGTGCCAGCTCACCTCTAGGACAGGGACTAAATGAAAAACTGTTTTTT. It translates to CASSPLGQGLNEKLFF.